The next 2 T cell receptor beta chains were all read from a single sample in a study of CD8+CD57+ T cells in acquired aplastic anemia. Template material for TCR beta VDJ and CDR3 profiling consisted of genomic DNA. TCRdb re-analysed the reads in MiXCR, keeping a single row per CDR3 protein. The data show more than 200,000 distinct CDR3 sequences, 40% to 60% seen once. Before being chosen for sequencing, patients had shown CD8+CD57+ cell expansion by flow cytometry. The sample was sorted CD4+, CD8+, or CD8+CD57+ T cells (not recorded which) from PBMCs. These receptors originate from a human donor with aplastic anemia.

As regards this clonotype: The missing conserved phenylalanine or tryptophan at the end of this CDR3 makes a read error likely. It is unclear where the CDR3 begins or ends on the DNA, so no DNA is shown, and the CDR3 is as TCRdb lists it. The genes are TRBV7-9 and TRBJ1-2; the table's D call, TRBD1, has no DNA check behind it. Ends included, the CDR3 has 9 residues. Germline-derived CDR1 and CDR2 are SEHNR and FQNEAQ (reference sequence). The chain's CDR3 is CASSLLPGQ.

The chain links TRBV15 to TRBJ2-5; the match to TRBD1 covers 7 bases. There are 15 residues in the CDR3. Germline CDR1 reads LNHNV; CDR2 reads YYDKDF (reference sequence). With 2 bases clipped from V and 5 bases from J, the junction kept 8 bases outside the gene matches. CDR3 protein: CATSRTRSRGETQYF. The CDR3 DNA is TGTGCCACCAGCAGAACCCGGAGCAGGGGGGAGACCCAGTACTTC.